A single T cell receptor beta chain is shown here with its context. Looked up from germline, CDR1 is SGHRS and CDR2 is YFSETQ. After removal of 4 bases from V and 4 bases from J, the junction contained 7 bases not matched to a gene. The length of the CDR3 is 15 residues. The data originate from a study of blood T cell repertoires in COVID-19. Study in general: Acute and convalescent COVID-19 specimens originated in the United States, Italy and Spain. T cells, B-cell-depleted T cells, or PBMCs provided the cDNA or gDNA that served as material.

Profiled with immunoSEQ multiplex PCR; TCRdb holds only in-frame clones, not every one. The table includes 210,000 or so clones, 70% to 90% detected once. This study enrolled people aged roughly 18 to 100 from 24 US geographic areas. The source material was PBMCs or T cells enriched from blood (not recorded which). The source of this sequence is a man aged 25 to 45 with acute COVID-19. This rearrangement joins TRBV5-1 to TRBJ1-5, with 8 bases lining up with TRBD1. CDR3 nucleotides: TGCGCCAGCAGCCCCGGGACAGGTCTAAATCAGCCCCAGCATTTT. This codes for CASSPGTGLNQPQHF. The full variable domain, with the rest looked up from reference TRBV5-1 and TRBJ1-5, is KAGVTQTPRYLIKTRGQQVTLSCSPISGHRSVSWYQQTPGQGLQFLFEYFSETQRNKGNFPGRFSGRQFSNSRSEMNVSTLELGDSALYLCASSPGTGLNQPQHFGDGTRLSIL.